This T cell receptor beta chain originates from a study of T cells after yellow fever vaccination. General observations from the study: Clonotypes shared by both compartments, CD4 and CD8, made up a small share.

TCRdb re-analysed the 5' RACE reads in MiXCR, keeping a single row per CDR3 protein. Found here are approximately 550,000 distinct CDR3 sequences, around 21% of them singletons; the top ten hold more than 13%. This clonotype was seen more than once but under ten times. Antigen: not known. Trimming removed 0 bases from V and 9 bases from J, with 3 bases in between. Germline lookup yields CDR1 SEHNR and CDR2 FQNEAQ (reference sequence). The length of the CDR3 is 11 residues. The clonotype comes from a young man who received the YFV17D yellow fever vaccine. This specimen consisted of PBMCs, obtained 15 days after the yellow fever booster vaccination. The rearrangement joins TRBV7-9 to TRBJ2-1, with no clear D. Here the CDR3 DNA reads TGTGCCAGCAGCTTAGCCCCTGAGCAGTTCTTC. It yields the protein CASSLAPEQFF.